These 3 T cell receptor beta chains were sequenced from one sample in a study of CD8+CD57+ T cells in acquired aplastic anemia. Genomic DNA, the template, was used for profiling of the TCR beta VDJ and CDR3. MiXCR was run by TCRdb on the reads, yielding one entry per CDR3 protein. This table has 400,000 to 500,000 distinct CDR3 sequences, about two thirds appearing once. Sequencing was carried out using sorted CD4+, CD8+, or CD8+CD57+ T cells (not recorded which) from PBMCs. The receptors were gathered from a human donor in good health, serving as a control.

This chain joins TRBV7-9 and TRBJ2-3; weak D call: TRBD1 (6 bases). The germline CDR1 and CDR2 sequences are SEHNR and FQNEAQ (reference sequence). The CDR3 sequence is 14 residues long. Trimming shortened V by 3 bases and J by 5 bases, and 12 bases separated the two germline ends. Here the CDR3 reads CASSLTGPGDTQYF. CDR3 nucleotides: TGTGCCAGCAGCTTGACAGGACCGGGAGATACGCAGTATTTT.

For the CDR3, the DNA is TGCAGCGTTATACAACCGGGACTAGCTGGCTACGAGCAGTACTTC. It yields the protein CSVIQPGLAGYEQYF. V and J are TRBV29-1 and TRBJ2-7; 9 bases agree with TRBD2. This CDR3 is built from 15 residues. CDR1 SQVTM and CDR2 ANQGSEA come from the germline V gene. The V and J ends lost 5 bases and 3 bases, in that order; junction bases with no gene match: 11.

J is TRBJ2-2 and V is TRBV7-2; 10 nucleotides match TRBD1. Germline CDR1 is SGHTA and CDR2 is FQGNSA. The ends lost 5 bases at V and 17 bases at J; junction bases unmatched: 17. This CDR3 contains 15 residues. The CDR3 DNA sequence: TGTGCCAGCAGCACCGGGGACAGGGGCACTGAAGCTTTCTTTTTT. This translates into CASSTGDRGTEAFFF.